These 27 T cell receptor beta chains were all obtained from the same sample, sequenced in a study of human T cells and chemical hapten exposure. TCRdb re-called the RACE reads with MiXCR, one entry per CDR3 protein. The table records about 250,000 distinct CDR3 sequences, roughly 8% of them present only once. The time point denotes: pre-sensitization, week 0. Treatment: therapeutic diphenylcyclopropenone sensitization with weekly scalp DPC. The specimen was whole blood, collected in connection with sensitization to the hapten diphenylcyclopropenone (DPC). The origin of the receptors is a man between 18 and 29 years old with alopecia areata. Some clones in this sample may be carry-over from other donors' samples.

This clonotype was seen more than once but under ten times. The chain is built from TRBV6-2 or TRBV6-3 and TRBJ2-7; D not certain. This CDR3 has 11 residues. V gave up 6 bases and J gave up 4 bases, with 7 bases separating them. Germline CDR1 is MNHEY and CDR2 is SVGEGT. The CDR3 nucleotides are TGTGCCAGCAGGGACCTGTACGAGCAGTACTTC. The encoded protein is CASRDLYEQYF.

The chain uses TRBV7-2 and TRBJ2-1; D not resolved. This CDR3 contains 14 residues. Trimming removed 4 bases from V and 2 bases from J, with 9 bases in between. The germline V gene has CDR1 SGHTA and CDR2 FQGNSA. Written as DNA, the CDR3 is TGTGCCAGCAGCTCCGACCCCACCTACAATGAGCAGTTCTTC. Encoded protein: CASSSDPTYNEQFF.

This clonotype was found a few times. V is TRBV12-3 or TRBV12-4 and J is TRBJ1-5; no reliable D call. Trimming took 4 bases from V and 6 from J, leaving 13 bases between them. This CDR3 is built from 14 residues. CDR3 amino acids: CASSSLTGSQPQHF. CDR3 in DNA: TGTGCCAGCAGTTCCCTAACCGGTAGTCAGCCCCAGCATTTT.

This clonotype was seen ten or more times. The V and J genes are TRBV10-3 and TRBJ2-7; no definite D call. There are 14 residues in the CDR3. CDR1 is ENHRY and CDR2 is SYGVKD in the germline V gene. Between the trimmed V and J ends, which lost 5 bases and 0 bases, there was a span of 11 bases. The CDR3 DNA is TGTGCCATCAGTACCCCCTGGAGCTCCTACGAGCAGTACTTC. Residues: CAISTPWSSYEQYF.

This chain links TRBV9 with TRBJ2-2; 8 bases fit TRBD2. With 4 bases clipped from V and 5 bases from J, the junction kept 10 bases outside the gene matches. This CDR3 is 16 amino acids long. Germline V gene lookup returns CDR1 SGDLS and CDR2 YYNGEE. DNA of the CDR3: TGTGCCAGCAGCAGACAGACTAGCGTGCGTACCGGGGAGCTGTTTTTT. Encoded protein: CASSRQTSVRTGELFF.

In this sample, this clonotype turned up a few times. The chain carries TRBV29-1 and TRBJ1-2; TRBD1 is a possible D gene (5 bases). The germline V gene has CDR1 SQVTM and CDR2 ANQGSEA. V lost 7 bases to trimming and J lost 6 bases, with 15 bases between them. This CDR3 has 12 amino acids. CDR3 DNA sequence: TGCAGCGCCAAGACAGCGGGGAATGGCTACACCTTC. As protein: CSAKTAGNGYTF.

To note about this clonotype: The junction departs from the called germline gene at one end, perhaps through a read error. The V and J genes are TRBV11-2 and TRBJ2-5; unclear D gene. Germline CDR1 SGHAT, CDR2 FQNNGV. CDR3 length: 16 residues. CDR3 in DNA: TGTGCCAGCAGCTTAAGCCCCGATGGGCCGGAAGAGACCCGGTACTTC. This translates into CASSLSPDGPEETRYF.

This clonotype was detected only a few times. The chain uses TRBV6-6 and TRBJ2-7, with 7 nucleotides matching TRBD1. CDR1 is MNHNY and CDR2 is SVGAGI in the germline V gene (reference sequence). The length of the CDR3 is 16 residues. Unmatched junction bases numbered 14, after V lost 6 bases and J lost 3 bases. CDR3: CASRNTGAPSFYEQYF. The CDR3 nucleotides are TGTGCCAGCAGGAACACAGGGGCCCCTTCCTTCTACGAGCAGTACTTC.

This chain joins TRBV25-1 and TRBJ2-7; perhaps TRBD2 as D (5 bases). CDR1 and CDR2 (germline): MGHDK, SYGVNS. The CDR3 is 11 amino acids. The V and J ends lost 6 bases and 6 bases respectively, with 9 bases between them. The chain's CDR3 is CASRRAGEQYF. In DNA form, the CDR3 reads TGTGCCAGCAGGAGGGCCGGCGAGCAGTACTTC.

The rearrangement uses TRBV10-3 and TRBJ2-7; 9 bases are shared with TRBD1. Trimming took 7 bases from V and 4 from J; bases not matched to a gene: 5. The CDR3 is 13 amino acids. Germline CDR1 is ENHRY and CDR2 is SYGVKD. This CDR3 is CAITGTGSYEQYF. In DNA form, the CDR3 reads TGTGCCATCACCGGGACAGGGTCGTACGAGCAGTACTTC.

The table lists this clonotype with a few counts. The V gene is TRBV7-2, the J gene TRBJ1-6; D unclear. The CDR3 consists of 16 residues. V lost 4 bases, J lost 8 bases, and 18 bases lay in between. Looked up from germline, CDR1 is SGHTA and CDR2 is FQGNSA. The CDR3 is CASSSRGGLVDSPLHF. In DNA form, the CDR3 reads TGTGCCAGCAGCTCCCGGGGAGGGTTGGTTGATTCACCCCTCCACTTT.

The chain combines TRBV28 with TRBJ2-7; 8 bases are shared with TRBD1. The CDR3 spans 15 residues. CDR1 and CDR2 from the germline V gene are MDHEN and SYDVKM. The trim removed 7 bases at V and 0 bases at J, leaving 8 bases unmatched. The CDR3 nucleotides are TGTGCCAGCAACCTCAGGGGGCGCTACTCCTACGAGCAGTACTTC. Encoded protein: CASNLRGRYSYEQYF.

The chain joins TRBV4-2 to TRBJ2-7, with D perhaps given as TRBD1 or TRBD2 (6 bases each). Trimming removed 0 bases at V and 0 bases at J, with 15 bases between. This CDR3 contains 17 residues. The germline V gene encodes CDR1 LGHNA and CDR2 YNFKEQ. This chain's CDR3 is CASSQDRSGAISYEQYF. CDR3 bases: TGTGCCAGCAGCCAAGATCGGTCGGGGGCCATCTCCTACGAGCAGTACTTC.

This clonotype was counted ten times or more. The rearrangement links TRBV15 to TRBJ2-1; 13 positions agree with TRBD2. The CDR3 totals 19 residues. V lost 0 bases, J lost 4 bases, and 9 bases stayed unmatched. Germline V CDR1 and CDR2: LNHNV, YYDKDF (reference sequence). In DNA, the CDR3 is TGTGCCACCAGCAGAGACGGATGGGAGACTAGCGGGGGGTACAATGAGCAGTTCTTC. It yields the protein CATSRDGWETSGGYNEQFF.

This rearrangement joins TRBV6-4 to TRBJ2-7; no clear D. The CDR3 spans 16 residues. Germline CDR1 and CDR2: MRHNA and SNTAGT. Trimming took 1 base from V and 2 from J, leaving 15 bases between them. DNA of the CDR3: TGTGCCAGCAGTGACTTACGTTTCGAGCACACCTACGAGCAGTACGTC. Translating gives CASSDLRFEHTYEQYV.

There are many counts of this clonotype. The chain combines TRBV28 with TRBJ2-7; the match to TRBD2 covers 7 bases. Germline lookup yields CDR1 MDHEN and CDR2 SYDVKM. Losses at the gene ends were 6 bases for V and 3 bases for J; bases not matched to a gene: 8. The CDR3 length is 14 residues. CDR3 sequence (DNA): TGTGCCAGCAGACCCGGCGGGGGTGACTACGAGCAGTACTTC. Its protein is CASRPGGGDYEQYF.

The chain couples TRBV15 to TRBJ1-4; D perhaps matches TRBD1 (5 bases). V gave up 1 base and J gave up 6 bases, with 15 bases separating them. The CDR3 has 16 amino acids. CDR1 and CDR2 (germline): LNHNV, YYDKDF (reference sequence). For the CDR3, the DNA is TGTGCCACCAGCAGAGTTGGCAGGCGGGGGGATGAAAAACTGTTTTTT. Translated: CATSRVGRRGDEKLFF.

This clonotype was picked up a small number of times. The chain links TRBV5-6 to TRBJ1-5; TRBD1 might be the D (5 bases). The germline V gene encodes CDR1 SGHDT and CDR2 YYEEEE. V was shortened by 2 bases and J by 12 bases, with 12 bases between the two germline ends. The CDR3 is 12 residues long. The CDR3 loop reads CASSFRASIQHF. Here the CDR3 DNA reads TGTGCCAGCAGCTTCAGGGCTTCGATCCAGCATTTT.

This clonotype occurred a few times. This chain links TRBV6-1 with TRBJ2-3; D is perhaps TRBD1 (6 bases). The CDR3 runs to 13 residues. V lost 7 bases and J 4 bases, leaving 12 bases between the germline ends. Germline V gene lookup returns CDR1 MNHNS and CDR2 SASEGT. CDR3 nucleotide sequence: TGTGCCAGCAAACCTTCAGGGGCAGATACGCAGTATTTT. It codes for CASKPSGADTQYF.

At least ten counts were recorded for this clonotype. The J gene is TRBJ1-2, the V gene TRBV29-1; D is perhaps TRBD1 (5 bases). The CDR3 length is 14 residues. Germline lookup yields CDR1 SQVTM and CDR2 ANQGSEA. The V end was cut by 3 bases, the J end by 4 bases, with 15 bases between. This chain's CDR3 is CSVDSQGLGYGYTF. The CDR3 coding sequence is TGCAGCGTTGATTCCCAGGGTTTGGGCTATGGCTACACCTTC.

This clonotype was seen a few times. The genes are TRBV6-5 and TRBJ1-5, with 12 positions matching TRBD1. Trimming removed 0 bases from V and 1 base from J; junction bases left unmatched: 4. The CDR3 consists of 18 residues. Germline CDR1 MNHEY, CDR2 SVGAGI. CDR3 loop: CASSYSGQGALSNQPQHF. As DNA, the CDR3 is TGTGCCAGCAGTTACTCGGGACAGGGGGCCTTAAGCAATCAGCCCCAGCATTTT.

This rearrangement joins TRBV5-1 to TRBJ2-3, with a weak D call TRBD1 (6 bases). Trimming stripped 3 bases from V and 2 bases from J, with 16 bases between. The germline gives CDR1 SGHRS, CDR2 YFSETQ. The CDR3 covers 16 residues. The CDR3 loop is CASSSISDRITDTQYF. DNA for the CDR3: TGCGCCAGCAGCTCAATCTCCGACAGGATCACAGATACGCAGTATTTT.

J is TRBJ2-3 and V is TRBV20-1; D not certain. The length of the CDR3 is 15 residues. The germline gives CDR1 DFQATT, CDR2 SNEGSKA (reference sequence). Trimming removed 1 base at V and 1 base at J, with 12 bases between. For the CDR3, the DNA is TGCAGTGCTAGAGCCCCGGATGGGGGCACAGATACGCAGTATTTT. It encodes CSARAPDGGTDTQYF.

This clonotype was seen a few times. The V gene is TRBV5-5, the J gene TRBJ2-7, with D perhaps TRBD2 (5 bases). Trimming took off 4 bases at V and 7 bases at J, with 18 bases between the two ends. The CDR3 runs to 14 residues. Per germline, CDR1 SGHKS and CDR2 YYEKEE (reference sequence). Here the CDR3 reads CASSEAVTLIEQYV. CDR3 DNA sequence: TGTGCCAGCAGCGAAGCGGTCACTTTGATAGAGCAGTACGTC.

This chain uses TRBV7-9 with TRBJ1-2, with 7 positions matching TRBD1. The germline V gene encodes CDR1 SEHNR and CDR2 FQNEAQ (reference sequence). Losses at the gene ends were 4 bases for V and 4 bases for J; bases not matched to a gene: 9. The CDR3 has 15 residues. CDR3 DNA: TGTGCCAGCAGCTATCAAGAGACAGGGATCTATGGCTACACCTTC. It specifies CASSYQETGIYGYTF. The full variable domain, its missing parts supplied by reference TRBV7-9 and TRBJ1-2, is DTGVSQNPRHKITKRGQNVTFRCDPISEHNRLYWYRQTLGQGPEFLTYFQNEAQLEKSRLLSDRFSAERPKGSFSTLEIQRTEQGDSAMYLCASSYQETGIYGYTFGSGTRLTVV.

This clonotype was detected a few times. V is TRBV6-2 or TRBV6-3 and J is TRBJ1-5, with 7 bases identical to TRBD1. The CDR3 consists of 16 residues. CDR1 MNHEY and CDR2 SVGEGT come from the germline V gene. The ends lost 2 bases at V and 6 bases at J; junction bases unmatched: 10. The CDR3: CASSYTQTGNGQPQHF. The CDR3 bases are TGTGCCAGCAGTTACACCCAGACAGGGAACGGTCAGCCCCAGCATTTT.

This clonotype was seen a few times. The chain recombines TRBV7-2 with TRBJ1-5, with a weak D call TRBD1 (5 bases). In germline, CDR1 is SGHTA, CDR2 FQGNSA. Deletions cut 1 base from V and 0 bases from J, with 13 bases between. CDR3 length: 17 amino acids. The CDR3 region has the DNA TGTGCCAGCAGCTTAGAGGCGACGACAGCTAGCAATCAGCCCCAGCATTTT. This sequence encodes CASSLEATTASNQPQHF.